The next 8 T cell receptor beta chains were all read from a single sample in a study of CD8 T cells in ankylosing spondylitis. TCRdb redid the calling of the 5' RACE reads with MiXCR, one entry per CDR3 protein. The data contain 150,000 to 200,000 distinct CDR3 sequences, over 10% of them singletons. Sequencing used blood, either unsorted or a sorted T cell fraction (not recorded which). The receptors were gathered from a female donor with ankylosing spondylitis or in good health (not recorded which).

This clonotype has a count of ten or more. The rearrangement uses TRBV19 and TRBJ2-2, with D unresolved. V was cut by 3 bases and J by 7 bases, with 6 bases left in between. The CDR3 has 12 amino acids. Germline V CDR1 and CDR2: LNHDA, SQIVND (reference sequence). The CDR3 reads CASSMGFGELFF. Written as DNA, the CDR3 is TGTGCCAGTAGTATGGGTTTCGGGGAGCTGTTTTTT. The full variable domain, rest sourced from reference TRBV19 and TRBJ2-2, is DGGITQSPKYLFRKEGQNVTLSCEQNLNHDAMYWYRQDPGQGLRLIYYSQIVNDFQKGDIAEGYSVSREKKESFPLTVTSAQKNPTAFYLCASSMGFGELFFGEGSRLTVL.

The chain recombines TRBV5-1 with TRBJ2-1, with D tentatively TRBD1 or TRBD2 (5 bases each). V lost 2 bases, J lost 7 bases, and 19 bases lay in between. CDR1 is SGHRS and CDR2 is YFSETQ in the germline V gene. This CDR3 is 16 amino acids long. The CDR3 region is CASSFFLGDLGNEQFF. For the CDR3, the DNA is TGCGCCAGCAGCTTCTTTCTGGGGGATCTTGGTAATGAGCAGTTCTTC.

The chain joins TRBV20-1 to TRBJ2-7; D remains ambiguous. This CDR3 is built from 13 residues. Germline V gene sequence: CDR1 DFQATT, CDR2 SNEGSKA (reference sequence). Trimming pared 0 bases from V and 4 bases from J, leaving 10 bases between. CDR3 amino acids: CSARDRTDYEQYF. In DNA, the CDR3 is TGCAGTGCTAGAGATCGTACGGATTACGAGCAGTACTTC.

The chain joins TRBV20-1 to TRBJ1-4; D is unresolved. CDR1 is DFQATT, CDR2 SNEGSKA, per germline (reference sequence). V was shortened by 0 bases and J by 5 bases, with 16 bases between the two germline ends. This CDR3 spans 16 amino acids. The CDR3 DNA reads TGCAGTGCTAGAGACCTCGCCGGGAACCTCAATGAAAAACTGTTTTTT. Protein product: CSARDLAGNLNEKLFF.

This clonotype was counted between two and nine times. Here the CDR3 DNA reads TGTGCCGTAACTTGGGACAGGGGAAACACTGAAGCTTTCTTT. This codes for CAVTWDRGNTEAFF. This chain uses TRBV7-2 with TRBJ1-1, with 10 bases aligning to TRBD1. CDR3 length: 14 residues. CDR1 and CDR2 from the germline V gene are SGHTA and FQGNSA. The junction had 8 bases not matched to a gene; V was cut back by 11 bases and J by 2 bases.

This chain uses TRBV4-1 with TRBJ2-7; D is undetermined. Germline CDR1 is MGHRA and CDR2 is YSYEKL. This CDR3 comprises 15 residues. Trimming stripped 0 bases from V and 2 bases from J, with 11 bases between. The DNA of the CDR3 is TGCGCCAGCAGCCAAGACCAGGCGGCAGCCTACGAGCAGTACTTC. It specifies CASSQDQAAAYEQYF.

This clonotype was counted at least ten times. The rearrangement uses TRBV5-1 and TRBJ2-1; 7 nucleotides align to TRBD2. Germline trimming cut 4 bases from V and 4 bases from J; bases unmatched to any gene: 11. This CDR3 region has 16 residues. CDR1 and CDR2 (germline): SGHRS, YFSETQ. CDR3 loop: CASSRDGSGVYNEQFF. The CDR3 DNA follows: TGCGCCAGCAGCCGCGACGGCAGCGGGGTGTACAATGAGCAGTTCTTC.

The table lists this clonotype with a count of one. This chain connects TRBV18 to TRBJ2-5; 9 bases agree with TRBD2. This CDR3 comprises 16 residues. V lost 0 bases, J lost 5 bases, and 7 bases stayed unmatched. CDR1 is KGHSH and CDR2 is LQKENI in the germline V gene. The CDR3 protein is CASSPPELAGVETQYF. For the CDR3, the DNA is TGTGCCAGCTCACCACCGGAGTTAGCGGGAGTGGAGACCCAGTACTTC.